The 2 T cell receptor beta chains presented below share a single source sample, sequenced in a study of T cells in Graves' hyperthyroidism and ophthalmopathy. Amplified regions were TCR beta CDR3 sequences from RNA transcripts. Using the HTBI primer set, a first-round RT-PCR was run on the TCR CDR3. TCRdb processed the multiplex PCR reads anew with MiXCR; each CDR3 protein has one entry. The table has hundreds of thousands of distinct CDR3 sequences, 16% seen once. The sequenced sample consisted of blood. The receptors come from a woman aged 40 to 50 with Graves' ophthalmopathy.

This clonotype appeared many times. This chain links TRBV2 with TRBJ2-3, with D tentatively TRBD2 (5 bases). The CDR3 has 15 residues. V lost 1 base and J lost 0, with 8 bases in between. Germline V gene data show CDR1 as SNHLY and CDR2 as FYNNEI. CDR3 in DNA: TGTGCCAGCAGTGAAGAAGCGGCTAGCACAGATACGCAGTATTTT. Translating gives CASSEEAASTDTQYF.

This clonotype occurred a few times. The chain joins TRBV7-2 to TRBJ1-2, with TRBD1 matching over 10 bases. Germline V lookup: CDR1 SGHTA, CDR2 FQGNSA. J was trimmed by 6 bases and V by 11 bases; bases with no gene match: 6. The CDR3 has 12 residues. The CDR3 loop is CARRQGAHGYTF. The CDR3 nucleotides are TGTGCCCGGAGACAGGGGGCCCATGGCTACACCTTC.